These 13 T cell receptor beta chains were all obtained from the same sample, sequenced in a study of cytomegalovirus exposure and HLA in healthy donors. Both 60 Vbeta primers and 13 Jbeta primers went into the PCR. The data were produced by immunoSEQ multiplex PCR, yet TCRdb's version contains in-frame clones alone and is incomplete. The sample shows around 150,000 clones, 76% of them seen only once. The sequenced material came from PBMCs. These receptors all come from a man in his 60s in good health and CMV-seronegative.

This clone was counted once. V usage is TRBV7-2 and J usage is TRBJ2-1, with 8 bases fitting TRBD2. The ends lost 2 bases at V and 4 bases at J; junction bases unmatched: 4. This CDR3 is built from 15 residues. Germline V gene lookup returns CDR1 SGHTA and CDR2 FQGNSA. The CDR3 coding sequence is TGTGCCAGCAGCTTATCCAGCGGGAGATACAATGAGCAGTTCTTC. Translated, it gives CASSLSSGRYNEQFF.

V and J are TRBV7-8 and TRBJ2-5, with D possibly being TRBD1 (6 bases). Germline CDR1 SGHVS, CDR2 FQNEAQ. Trimming shortened V by 8 bases and J by 5 bases, and 18 bases separated the two germline ends. This CDR3 is built from 14 residues. The CDR3 sequence: CASCTALRGETQYF. The CDR3 DNA follows: TGTGCCAGCTGCACCGCCCTCAGGGGCGAGACCCAGTACTTC. Together with reference TRBV7-8 and TRBJ2-5, the CDR3 gives the full variable domain: GAGVSQSPRYKVAKRGQDVALRCDPISGHVSLFWYQQALGQGPEFLTYFQNEAQLDKSGLPSDRFFAERPEGSVSTLKIQRTQQEDSAVYLCASCTALRGETQYFGPGTRLLVL.

This chain joins TRBV5-4 and TRBJ2-3; 9 bases map to TRBD2. Unmatched junction bases numbered 13, after V lost 0 bases and J lost 2 bases. The germline V gene encodes CDR1 SGHNT and CDR2 YYREEE (reference sequence). The CDR3 is made up of 19 amino acids. The DNA for the CDR3 is TGTGCCAGCAGCTTGGGACTAGGGGCTAGCGGGGCTTTCACAGATACGCAGTATTTT. Encoded protein: CASSLGLGASGAFTDTQYF.

The chain has TRBV7-9 and TRBJ2-5; maybe TRBD2 (5 bases). The CDR3 is made up of 13 amino acids. With 5 bases removed from V and 5 bases from J, the gap between germline ends came to 12 bases. The germline V gene encodes CDR1 SEHNR and CDR2 FQNEAQ (reference sequence). The CDR3 region is CASSGLPWETQYF. DNA of the CDR3: TGTGCCAGCAGCGGACTCCCGTGGGAGACCCAGTACTTC.

This chain connects TRBV5-4 to TRBJ2-1, with D possibly matching TRBD2 (5 bases). Germline V gene lookup returns CDR1 SGHNT and CDR2 YYREEE (reference sequence). The CDR3 loop spans 16 amino acids. Trimming shortened V by 0 bases and J by 3 bases, and 13 bases separated the two germline ends. The CDR3 spells CASSLEQTIFYNEQFF. The CDR3 DNA is TGTGCCAGCAGCTTGGAACAGACTATTTTCTACAATGAGCAGTTCTTC.

The chain uses TRBV18 and TRBJ1-5; D perhaps matches TRBD1 (5 bases). Trimming pared 4 bases from V and 5 bases from J, leaving 9 bases between. Germline CDR1 and CDR2: KGHSH and LQKENI. The CDR3 is 13 amino acids. Written as DNA, the CDR3 is TGTGCCAGCTCACTAGGCAGGGATCAGCCCCAGCATTTT. Translated, it gives CASSLGRDQPQHF.

The CDR3 DNA follows: TGCGCCAGCAGCTTGGATCTAGCAGGATACGAGACCCAGTACTTC. Its protein product is CASSLDLAGYETQYF. This rearrangement joins TRBV5-1 to TRBJ2-5, with a weak D call TRBD2 (5 bases). Germline assignment: CDR1 SGHRS and CDR2 YFSETQ. The CDR3 is 15 residues long. Trimming removed 0 bases at V and 5 bases at J, with 14 bases between. The full variable domain, with the rest looked up from reference TRBV5-1 and TRBJ2-5, is KAGVTQTPRYLIKTRGQQVTLSCSPISGHRSVSWYQQTPGQGLQFLFEYFSETQRNKGNFPGRFSGRQFSNSRSEMNVSTLELGDSALYLCASSLDLAGYETQYFGPGTRLLVL.

Here the CDR3 reads CASSGGNWETQYF. The DNA of the CDR3 is TGTGCCAGCAGTGGAGGGAATTGGGAGACCCAGTACTTC. V usage is TRBV6-1 and J usage is TRBJ2-5; D possibly corresponds to TRBD2 (5 bases). The CDR3 has 13 residues. Trimming took off 4 bases at V and 5 bases at J, with 11 bases between the two ends. Per germline, CDR1 MNHNS and CDR2 SASEGT.

The genes are TRBV7-9 and TRBJ2-2; the D is unclear. This CDR3 has 13 amino acids. Between the trimmed V and J ends, which lost 1 base and 7 bases, there was a span of 7 bases. CDR1 and CDR2 (germline): SEHNR, FQNEAQ (reference sequence). The CDR3 reads CASSLVSVGELFF. CDR3 bases: TGTGCCAGCAGCTTAGTGTCCGTCGGGGAGCTGTTTTTT.

This clone has a single count. The chain carries TRBV7-9 and TRBJ2-6; 7 bases align to TRBD1. The V gene end was trimmed by 10 bases and the J gene end by 1 base; junction bases not matched to a gene: 13. CDR3 length equals 17 residues. Germline V gene data show CDR1 as SEHNR and CDR2 as FQNEAQ (reference sequence). The CDR3 loop is CATPIRDRRSGANVLTF. The CDR3 bases are TGTGCCACCCCGATCCGGGACAGACGGTCTGGGGCCAACGTCCTGACTTTC.

This rearrangement joins TRBV11-3 to TRBJ2-3, with D uncertain. V lost 5 bases, J lost 2 bases, and 14 bases lay in between. The CDR3 is made up of 15 amino acids. CDR1 and CDR2 from the germline V gene are SGHNT and YENEEA. CDR3 region: CASSPRRGDTDTQYF. The CDR3 DNA is TGTGCCAGCAGCCCCCGCAGAGGAGACACAGATACGCAGTATTTT.

This clone has more than one count but fewer than ten. The genes are TRBV5-1 and TRBJ1-2; possibly TRBD1 for D (5 bases). Trimming took off 4 bases at V and 6 bases at J, with 19 bases between the two ends. The CDR3 spans 15 residues. The germline gives CDR1 SGHRS, CDR2 YFSETQ. In DNA form, the CDR3 reads TGCGCCAGCAGCCCAAGAGACGGGGGAGGGGATGGCTACACCTTC. Its protein is CASSPRDGGGDGYTF.

This clone came up a few times. The V and J genes are TRBV27 and TRBJ2-7, with 8 nucleotides matching TRBD2. Germline V gene lookup returns CDR1 MNHEY and CDR2 SMNVEV (reference sequence). This CDR3 has 15 amino acids. V was clipped by 4 bases and J by 3 bases; unmatched bases: 8. CDR3 bases: TGTGCCAGCAGTTCCCTCGGGAGGGCGGACTACGAGCAGTACTTC. As protein: CASSSLGRADYEQYF.